This TCR beta chain is from a study of pediatric ulcerative colitis. Germline V CDR1 and CDR2: SEHNR, FQNEAQ (reference sequence). V was trimmed by 1 base and J by 0 bases, leaving 21 bases between them. This CDR3 is built from 19 residues. Samples were sequenced at Survey level, maximum 500,000 reads. TCRdb's table, derived via immunoSEQ multiplex PCR, lists solely in-frame clones and lacks some. In the table there are roughly 60,000 clones, about nine tenths of which are singletons. This TCR was recovered from a boy younger than 18 who was a control in a study of pediatric ulcerative colitis. This rearrangement joins TRBV7-9 to TRBJ2-5; no reliable D call. The source material was blood. CDR3 loop: CASSLGVRSNARYQETQYF. The CDR3 coding sequence is TGTGCCAGCAGCTTAGGGGTCAGATCGAATGCAAGGTACCAAGAGACCCAGTACTTC.